This T cell receptor (beta chain) was recovered during a study of cytomegalovirus exposure and HLA in healthy donors (dated by TCRdb to 2016 to 2017). Turning to the overall study: In an earlier analysis of about 560 of the donors, around 300 Gb of sequence data and 90 million to 120 million unique TCR beta sequences from about 190 million T cells were reported. Rather than using new phenotypic data, the later analysis identified candidate immune exposures from TCR beta sequences and from how often those sequences occurred across donors. The study combined high-throughput TCR immunosequencing, statistical association of individual TCRs with disease status, and machine learning to predict cytomegalovirus infection status. Four or five DR-DQ haplotypes were handled as single units for association and clustering, since linkage in the cohort was strong. Typing coverage differed by locus: A, B, C, DRB1 and DQB1 were typed in roughly 620-640 donors, DQA1 in roughly 510, DPA1 in 600 to 610, and DPB1 in 400 to 490. Genome-wide SNP genotypes for about 55% of the roughly 670 donors were used in a later genetic analysis, which treated that subset as a discovery cohort. Donor age, sex, ethnicity and CMV serostatus were compiled alongside the repertoire data. All discovery cohort repertoires had been generated on a single sequencing platform. HLA typing included class I and class II loci at four-digit resolution. Across roughly 420 genotyped donors of the cohort, an average of approximately 240,000 unique TCR beta nucleotide sequences per donor were sequenced, and approximately 17% of those sequences were non-productive. About 330 gigabases of sequencing data and tens of millions of unique TCR sequences made up an early release that covered over 550 HLA-typed donors. To study patterns of TCR occurrence, a later analysis re-analyzed previously published TCR beta repertoires from hundreds of donors and added high-resolution HLA genotyping. A separate validation cohort of 90 to 150 different subjects was used in addition to the 666-subject first cohort. Among the roughly 400 genotyped donors, around 81% belonged to the genetic ancestry cluster associated with self-reported Caucasian donors. To decide whether each TCR beta V gene segment behaved as functional or pseudogenic, an earlier analysis of over 500 of the donors relied on high-throughput TCR beta sequencing. The T cell repertoires of some 700 subjects were profiled by immunosequencing and related to cytomegalovirus serostatus. The study was designed to test whether signatures of past pathogen exposure could be identified by cataloging public T cell receptors.

On this clone: Its binding antigen is unknown. No much larger clone is present one base from it, and per-base qualities are unavailable.

The cohort was made up of 650 to 700 healthy bone marrow donors. All cohort members were sampled while nominally healthy, although unrecorded immune exposures were likely present. The donor was CMV seronegative and was included in the group of a few hundred seronegative cohort members. Each donor provided a peripheral blood sample, and peripheral blood mononuclear cells were used for TCR beta sequencing. Genomic DNA was extracted from the blood cell samples with the Qiagen DNeasy Blood Extraction Kit. Receptors were amplified or captured by the immunoSEQ multiplex PCR assay. For the multiplex PCR, a mixture combining 60 forward primers for TCR Vbeta segments and 13 reverse primers for TCR Jbeta segments was used. The CDR3 region of rearranged TCR beta genes was amplified from genomic DNA with a multiplex PCR assay. The amplified TCR beta libraries were sequenced on the Illumina HiSeq System as 87-base-pair reads. Per the source publication's procedure: Across the 600 to 700 repertoires, a later analysis counted 75 million to 90 million unique TCR beta chains, approximately 12 million of which were shared by at least two donors. To remove PCR and sequencing errors, raw reads were error-corrected and collapsed into unique sequences using a nearest-neighbor algorithm that merged closely related sequences. V, D and J gene segments were assigned by aligning CDR3 sequences to IMGT reference sequences. For a sequence to be retained, a match of at least six nucleotides was required to both a V gene segment and a J gene segment. A rearrangement counted as productive if the CDR3 had no stop codons and remained in frame with V and J, and every other rearrangement counted as non-productive. CDR3 was defined according to IMGT convention as the region running from the second conserved V-encoded cysteine to the conserved J-encoded phenylalanine. The earlier analysis of 587 of the donors excluded sequences that lacked an unambiguous match to a single V gene segment. In an earlier analysis of 587 of the donors, V segments were called functional above 56.7% productive rearrangements and were called segregating when the between-donor standard deviation exceeded 5%. To diagnose cytomegalovirus status from the catalog of TCR beta chain sequences, a statistical classification framework was built. In a later analysis, TCR nucleotide sequences were compared against IMGT/GENE-DB human TR gene sequences so that V and J genes could be assigned. In a later analysis, CDR3 sequences and most-parsimonious VDJ recombination scenarios were assigned using the TCRdist pipeline. In a later analysis, each TCR beta chain was defined by its CDR3 amino acid sequence together with its V-gene family, and reads without a unique V-gene family were excluded. A later analysis removed 592 highly shared, low-generation-probability nucleotide sequences to deal with suspected cross-contamination and a sequencing artifact. In a later analysis, a clonal expansion index was calculated for each public chain from normalized within-repertoire ranks of inferred template counts. In a later analysis, generation probabilities were computed with a VDJ recombination model fitted to out-of-frame rearrangements, and the resulting probabilities were checked against IGoR. In a later analysis, hypergeometric tests were used to score TCR-TCR, TCR-HLA and TCR-CMV co-occurrence, with a repertoire-size bias correction applied to TCR pairs. False discovery rates were estimated in a later analysis by permuting HLA or CMV assignments 20 times. In a later analysis, co-occurring TCRs were grouped using DBSCAN, and TCRdist sequence similarity was added for clustering within HLA-allele-positive subsets. Repertoires with fewer than 30,000 or more than 120,000 public chains, plus five repertoires with anomalous nucleotide sharing, were excluded from co-occurrence clustering. The table was pulled from immuneACCESS by TCRdb, which kept in-frame rearrangements only. Such tables lose some clones; where checked, under half of the loss comes from unresolved V genes, and the rest has no known cause. The DNA was the basis for D and trimming; V, J and clone size are from that table. For this sample the table gives over 90,000 clones, of which 73% were detected only once. Roughly 3.5% of the sample is in the top ten clones.

The paper as a whole reports these results and caveats: Most TCR sequences were seen in very few donors, while some public TCRs were found in many individuals. Because some donors lacked HLA typing at each locus, the association tests relied only on the typed subset. A later analysis associated about 17,000 TCR beta sequences with specific HLA alleles at a false discovery rate of 0.05. A group of highly shared sequence variants was considered likely to be a technical artifact of the sequencing pipeline. In a later genetic analysis, fewer N-insertions in productive TCRs were reported among donors in an Asian-associated ancestry cluster than the roughly 700-donor mean. An earlier analysis of approximately 500 of the donors showed that most TCR beta V segments appeared in productive rearrangements either about 87% or about 30% of the time, which broadly matched IMGT annotations. Immune exposure information for the cohort was limited to CMV serostatus. A further reported finding was that TCR beta sequences accurately predicted the HLA-A and HLA-B alleles for most subjects in the first cohort. The cohort was sequenced for TCR beta chains only, and without alpha or paired-chain data the features that could be detected were limited. In a later analysis, several top co-occurrence clusters were reported to appear linked to parvovirus B19, influenza, CMV and Epstein-Barr virus. When HLA alleles, especially DR and DQ, strongly co-occurred, TCR associations were difficult to assign to individual alleles. The presence/absence analyses assumed that sequencing depth was roughly uniform across donors, and that assumption may not be true. In both the original and validation cohorts, the classifier was reported to diagnose cytomegalovirus status with high specificity and sensitivity. Because counts were too low, under 20 rarely observed V segments, including chromosome 9 orphons, were left out of the earlier analysis of some 640 of the donors. Three of the identified cytomegalovirus-associated TCR beta chains were confirmed in vitro to be specific for cytomegalovirus antigens. A later analysis found that HLA-associated TCR beta chains were more clonally expanded and had lower generation probabilities than equally common non-associated chains. Linkage disequilibrium might explain the correlated functional status among segregating V segments, but an unknown experimental factor could not be ruled out. In the study, around 150 TCR beta chains were listed as associated with cytomegalovirus. According to the authors, the approach could potentially be generalized to other disease states and immunological phenotypes. A later analysis found that TCR association rates varied across HLA loci, with DRB1 alleles showing the most associated TCRs and HLA-C alleles the fewest. In a later analysis, most CMV-associated TCR beta chains were found to appear HLA-restricted, with HLA associations seemingly driven largely by CMV exposure. In a later genetic analysis, a missense DCLRE1C variant was associated with V-gene and J-gene trimming of TCR beta chains, and the association was replicated in an independent cohort.

The TCR was taken from a man aged 35-49 years in good health and CMV-seronegative. Sequencing used PBMCs.

The CDR3 loop reads CAISSGTGMTEAFF. The DNA is as follows: TGTGCCATCAGCTCCGGGACAGGGATGACCGAAGCTTTCTTT. The rearrangement combines TRBV10-3 with TRBJ1-1; TRBD1 fits 9 bases in the junction. As encoded in the germline V gene, CDR1 is ENHRY while CDR2 is SYGVKD. The CDR3, cysteine through phenylalanine, is 14 amino acids long. Just the 42-base CDR3 DNA is kept, in frame starting at base 1. V has 6 bases trimmed and J has 8 bases trimmed; junction bases matching no gene number 10.